The sequence of this T cell receptor beta chain was determined in a study of T-cell reconstitution after alpha-beta-depleted transplantation in children. Preparation of the TCRbeta library used unique molecular identifiers. TCRdb reprocessed the PCR reads with MiXCR, giving one entry per CDR3 protein. The table has about 240,000 distinct CDR3 sequences, 12% seen once. V dropped 4 bases and J dropped 3 bases, with 18 bases sitting between them. The CDR3 runs to 15 residues. The V gene's germline CDR1 is SQVTM and CDR2 ANQGSEA. Many counts were recorded for this clonotype. The material sequenced was PBMCs from the stem cell graft donor, taken from the stem cell graft. The chain employs TRBV29-1 and TRBJ1-1; D uncertain. This TCR was sampled from a human donor who donated a stem cell graft to a child with acute lymphoblastic leukemia. The CDR3: CSVGSHGRRDTEAFF. In DNA, the CDR3 is TGCAGCGTTGGCAGCCATGGACGGAGGGACACTGAAGCTTTCTTT.